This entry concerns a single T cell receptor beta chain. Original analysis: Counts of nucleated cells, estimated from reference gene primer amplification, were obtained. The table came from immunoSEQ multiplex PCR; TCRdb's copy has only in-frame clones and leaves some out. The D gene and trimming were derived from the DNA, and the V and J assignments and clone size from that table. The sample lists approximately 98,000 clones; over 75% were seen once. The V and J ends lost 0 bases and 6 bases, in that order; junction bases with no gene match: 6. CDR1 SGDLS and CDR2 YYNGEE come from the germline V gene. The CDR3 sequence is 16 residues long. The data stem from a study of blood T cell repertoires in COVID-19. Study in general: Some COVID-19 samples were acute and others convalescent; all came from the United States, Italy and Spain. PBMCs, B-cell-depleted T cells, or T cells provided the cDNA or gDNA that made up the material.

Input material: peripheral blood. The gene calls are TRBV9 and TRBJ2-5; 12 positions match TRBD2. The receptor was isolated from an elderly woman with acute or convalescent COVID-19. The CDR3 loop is CASSVDRTSGVQTQYF. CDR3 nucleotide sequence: TGTGCCAGCAGCGTAGACCGGACTAGCGGGGTACAGACCCAGTACTTC. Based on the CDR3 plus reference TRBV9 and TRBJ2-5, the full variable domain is DSGVTQTPKHLITATGQRVTLRCSPRSGDLSVYWYQQSLDQGLQFLIQYYNGEERAKGNILERFSAQQFPDLHSELNLSSLELGDSALYFCASSVDRTSGVQTQYFGPGTRLLVL.